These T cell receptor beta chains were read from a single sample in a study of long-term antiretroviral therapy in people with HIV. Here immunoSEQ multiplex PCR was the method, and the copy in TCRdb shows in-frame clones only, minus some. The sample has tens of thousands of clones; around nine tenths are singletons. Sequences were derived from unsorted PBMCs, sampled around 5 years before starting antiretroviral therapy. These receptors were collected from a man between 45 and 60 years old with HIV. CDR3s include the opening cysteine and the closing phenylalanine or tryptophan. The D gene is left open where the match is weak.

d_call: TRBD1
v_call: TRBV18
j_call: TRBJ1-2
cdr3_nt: TGTGCCAGCTCAAGCTACATGGGACAGCCAGATGGCTACACCTTC
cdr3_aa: CASSSYMGQPDGYTF

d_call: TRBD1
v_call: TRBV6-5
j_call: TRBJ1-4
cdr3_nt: TGTGCCAGCAGTTACGGGACAGCAGAAACTAATGAAAAACTGTTTTTT
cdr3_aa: CASSYGTAETNEKLFF

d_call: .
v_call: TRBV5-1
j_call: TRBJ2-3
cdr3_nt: TGCGCCAGCAGCTTGGAAGCGAACACAGATACGCAGTATTTT
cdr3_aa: CASSLEANTDTQYF

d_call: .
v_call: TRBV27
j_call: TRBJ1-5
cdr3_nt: TGTGCCAGCAGTTATCAGGGGTACCAGCCCCAGCATTTT
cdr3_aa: CASSYQGYQPQHF

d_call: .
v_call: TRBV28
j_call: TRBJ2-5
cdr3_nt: TGTGCCAGCAGTTTCCCCGGGGAGACCCAGTACTTC
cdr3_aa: CASSFPGETQYF

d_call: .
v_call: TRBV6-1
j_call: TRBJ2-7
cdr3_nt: TGTGCCAGCAGTGAACAGGGTAGCTCCTACGAGCAGTACTTC
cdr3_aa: CASSEQGSSYEQYF

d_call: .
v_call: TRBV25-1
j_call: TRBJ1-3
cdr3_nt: TGTGCCAGCCCCCCGGGGGCCGCGAATGTGTACACCATATATTTT
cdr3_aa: CASPPGAANVYTIYF

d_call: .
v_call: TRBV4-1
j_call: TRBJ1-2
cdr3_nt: TGCGCCAGCAGCACCCGGGAGGGTGGTGGCTACACCTTC
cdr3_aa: CASSTREGGGYTF

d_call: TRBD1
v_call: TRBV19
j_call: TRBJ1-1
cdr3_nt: TGTGCCAGTAGTATCGGACAGGCGAACACTGAAGCTTTCTTT
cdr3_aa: CASSIGQANTEAFF

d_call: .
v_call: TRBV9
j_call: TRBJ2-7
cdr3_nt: TGTGCCAGCAGCCCTCGTACAGGGGGGGTAGTCGAGCAGTACTTC
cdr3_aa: CASSPRTGGVVEQYF

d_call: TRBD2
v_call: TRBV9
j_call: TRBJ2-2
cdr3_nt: TGTGCCAGCAGCGTAGGGTGGCTAGCGGGAGCGAACACCGGGGAGCTGTTTTTT
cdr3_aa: CASSVGWLAGANTGELFF

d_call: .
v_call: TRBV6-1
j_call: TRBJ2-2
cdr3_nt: TGTGCCAGCAGTGTGGTCCTCGACACCGGGGAGCTGTTTTTT
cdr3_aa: CASSVVLDTGELFF

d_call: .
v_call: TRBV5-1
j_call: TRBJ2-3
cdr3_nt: TGCGCCAGCGGGAGCTCGGGCACAGATACGCAGTATTTT
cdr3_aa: CASGSSGTDTQYF

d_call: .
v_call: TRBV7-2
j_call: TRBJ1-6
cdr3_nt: TGTGCCAGCAGCTTAGCGAGGCAGGGTTCGTCCCTCCACTTT
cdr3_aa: CASSLARQGSSLHF

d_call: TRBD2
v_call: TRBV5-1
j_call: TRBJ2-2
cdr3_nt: TGCGCCAGCAACGAACGGGAGGGGAACACCGGGGAGCTGTTTTTT
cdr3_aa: CASNEREGNTGELFF